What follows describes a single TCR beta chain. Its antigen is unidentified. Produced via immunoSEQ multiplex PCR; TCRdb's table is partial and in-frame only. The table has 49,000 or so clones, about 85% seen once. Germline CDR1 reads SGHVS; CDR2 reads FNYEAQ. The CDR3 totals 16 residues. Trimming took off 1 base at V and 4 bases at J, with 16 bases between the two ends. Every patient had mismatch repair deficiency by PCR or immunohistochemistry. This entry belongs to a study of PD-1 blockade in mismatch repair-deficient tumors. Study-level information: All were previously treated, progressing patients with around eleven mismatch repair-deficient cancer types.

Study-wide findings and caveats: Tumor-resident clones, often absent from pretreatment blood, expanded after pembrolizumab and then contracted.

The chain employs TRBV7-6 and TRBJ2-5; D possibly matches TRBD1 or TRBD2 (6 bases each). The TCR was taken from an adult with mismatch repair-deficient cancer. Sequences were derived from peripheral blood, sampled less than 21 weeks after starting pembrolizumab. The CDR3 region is CASSLDQGGFIETQYF. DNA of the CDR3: TGTGCCAGCAGCTTAGATCAAGGGGGGTTCATAGAGACCCAGTACTTC.